A single sample gave rise to the 32 T cell receptor beta chains below, sequenced in a study of response to subunit inactivated influenza vaccine. In TCRdb, the RT-PCR reads were re-called with MiXCR into one record per CDR3 protein. The table shows over 400,000 distinct CDR3 sequences, with over 10% occurring only once. Source: PBMCs from blood, taken 40 to 50 days after vaccination. These receptors came from a man between 50 and 59 years old who received an inactivated influenza vaccine.

The V gene is TRBV5-1, the J gene TRBJ2-7, with 11 bases lining up with TRBD2. The CDR3 runs to 16 residues. The germline V gene has CDR1 SGHRS and CDR2 YFSETQ. V dropped 0 bases and J dropped 0; count of bases not matched to a gene: 2. For the CDR3, the DNA is TGCGCCAGCAGCTTGGGACTAGCGGGGAACTCCTACGAGCAGTACTTC. Its translation is CASSLGLAGNSYEQYF.

This clonotype was observed a few times. The J gene is TRBJ2-3, the V gene TRBV4-3; 8 bases are shared with TRBD2. CDR1 and CDR2 from the germline V gene are LGHNA and YSLEER. This CDR3 is built from 16 residues. The V and J ends lost 0 bases and 3 bases, in that order; junction bases with no gene match: 5. This CDR3 reads CASSQDPGGATDTQYF. The CDR3 DNA sequence: TGCGCCAGCAGCCAAGATCCGGGAGGGGCAACAGATACGCAGTATTTT.

This clonotype occurred a few times. CDR3 DNA sequence: TGTGCGAGCTTGGCGGAGAACTCCTACGAGCAGTACTTC. Amino acid sequence: CASLAENSYEQYF. The rearrangement uses TRBV7-9 and TRBJ2-7, with D unresolved. The germline gives CDR1 SEHNR, CDR2 FQNEAQ (reference sequence). This CDR3 comprises 13 residues.

This clonotype occurred many times. The rearrangement joins TRBV29-1 to TRBJ2-7; the match to TRBD1 covers 7 bases. Germline trimming cut 8 bases from V and 6 bases from J; bases unmatched to any gene: 10. This CDR3 region has 12 residues. Germline V gene data show CDR1 as SQVTM and CDR2 as ANQGSEA. The CDR3 region has the DNA TGCAGCTCGGGACAGTGGGCGTCCGAGCAGTACTTC. Its translation is CSSGQWASEQYF.

Many counts were recorded for this clonotype. This rearrangement joins TRBV29-1 to TRBJ2-3; the match to TRBD2 covers 14 bases. The J segment lost 11 bases and the V segment lost 6 bases, leaving 7 bases of the junction unmatched. Germline CDR1 SQVTM, CDR2 ANQGSEA. CDR3 length equals 13 residues. DNA for the CDR3: TGCAGCGTATCGGGACTAGCGGGAGACTTGCAGTATTTT. It specifies CSVSGLAGDLQYF.

To note about this clonotype: Its ends do not fully match the called genes, so a read error is possible. The chain carries TRBV15 and TRBJ1-1; no definite D call. The CDR3 loop spans 13 amino acids. Germline V gene lookup returns CDR1 LNHNV and CDR2 YYDKDF (reference sequence). CDR3 coding DNA: TGTGCCAACAGCAGAGATCGCGGGACTGAAGCTTTCTTT. Residues: CANSRDRGTEAFF.

This clonotype was counted only a few times. The chain recombines TRBV10-3 with TRBJ1-4, with 7 bases that match TRBD1. With V trimmed by 3 bases and J by 4 bases, 5 bases remained unmatched. Germline V gives CDR1 ENHRY, CDR2 SYGVKD. This CDR3 has 15 residues. CDR3 region: CAISEQGPVNEKLFF. The DNA for the CDR3 is TGTGCCATCAGTGAACAGGGGCCCGTTAATGAAAAACTGTTTTTT.

This clonotype was seen repeatedly, ten times or more. The rearrangement links TRBV4-3 to TRBJ2-3, with 7 bases fitting TRBD1. Germline assignment: CDR1 LGHNA and CDR2 YSLEER. After removal of 0 bases from V and 6 bases from J, the junction contained 9 bases not matched to a gene. This CDR3 is built from 16 residues. The CDR3, as DNA: TGCGCCAGCAGCCAAGACCCGGGACAGTGGGGTGATACGCAGTATTTT. It encodes CASSQDPGQWGDTQYF.

This clonotype was counted only a few times. This sequence joins TRBV7-2 and TRBJ2-1; D ambiguous. The V gene lost 2 bases and the J gene lost 7 bases, with 6 bases spanning the gap. This CDR3 has 12 amino acids. Germline V gene sequence: CDR1 SGHTA, CDR2 FQGNSA. CDR3 amino acids: CASSLPVNEQFF. CDR3 in DNA: TGTGCCAGCAGCTTACCGGTAAATGAGCAGTTCTTC. The variable domain in full, with the rest retrieved from reference TRBV7-2 and TRBJ2-1, is GAGVSQSPSNKVTEKGKDVELRCDPISGHTALYWYRQSLGQGLEFLIYFQGNSAPDKSGLPSDRFSAERTGGSVSTLTIQRTQQEDSAVYLCASSLPVNEQFFGPGTRLTVL.

The chain recombines TRBV3-1 with TRBJ2-3, with unresolved D. V gave up 3 bases and J gave up 2 bases, with 6 bases separating them. Germline V lookup: CDR1 LGHDT, CDR2 YNNKEL (reference sequence). This CDR3 comprises 13 residues. CDR3 region: CASSHSYTDTQYF. CDR3 nucleotides: TGTGCCAGCAGCCATAGCTACACAGATACGCAGTATTTT.

The sample holds a few counts of this clonotype. The chain recombines TRBV4-3 with TRBJ2-3; 7 nucleotides agree with TRBD2. This CDR3 region has 14 residues. With 3 bases clipped from V and 2 bases from J, the junction kept 2 bases outside the gene matches. Germline V CDR1 and CDR2: LGHNA, YSLEER. The CDR3 here is CASSHGGNTDTQYF. For the CDR3, the DNA is TGCGCCAGCAGCCACGGGGGGAACACAGATACGCAGTATTTT.

The rearrangement joins TRBV5-1 to TRBJ2-7, with D unresolved. CDR1 SGHRS and CDR2 YFSETQ come from the germline V gene. This CDR3 region has 14 residues. The V end was cut by 5 bases, the J end by 5 bases, with 17 bases between. As DNA, the CDR3 is TGCGCCAGCAGTCCGACCGGCGGCGAGGACGAGCAGTACTTC. Amino acids: CASSPTGGEDEQYF.

Regarding this clonotype: Because it lacks the conserved phenylalanine or tryptophan at the end, this CDR3 is likely a read error. J is TRBJ1-2 and V is TRBV2, with D possibly TRBD1 on 5 matching bases. The V and J ends lost 1 base and 4 bases respectively, with 10 bases between them. The CDR3 loop spans 14 amino acids. Germline assignment: CDR1 SNHLY and CDR2 FYNNEI. The DNA for the CDR3 is TGTGCCAGCAGTGAAGGGGGCGGGGGCTATGGCTACACCGTC. Its translation is CASSEGGGGYGYTV.

Ten or more counts support this clonotype. The V and J genes are TRBV11-2 and TRBJ2-1; tentatively, D is TRBD1 (6 bases). Per germline, CDR1 SGHAT and CDR2 FQNNGV. CDR3 length: 14 amino acids. Deletions cut 1 base from V and 7 bases from J, with 11 bases between. The CDR3 bases are TGTGCCAGCAGCTTAGTAGGCAGGGGAAATGAGCAGTTCTTC. Residues: CASSLVGRGNEQFF.

The gene calls are TRBV9 and TRBJ2-7; 7 bases agree with TRBD2. This CDR3 has 14 amino acids. J gave up 1 base and V 4 bases, and 5 bases lay outside the gene matches. Germline CDR1 and CDR2: SGDLS and YYNGEE. The CDR3 loop reads CASSRGVLSYEQYF. CDR3 in DNA: TGTGCCAGCAGCCGGGGGGTCCTTTCCTACGAGCAGTACTTC.

The rearrangement uses TRBV28 and TRBJ2-7; 10 bases align to TRBD2. CDR1 MDHEN and CDR2 SYDVKM come from the germline V gene. V lost 4 bases, J lost 2 bases, and 8 bases stayed unmatched. There are 16 residues in the CDR3. CDR3 in amino acids: CASSWGGLADTYEQYF. CDR3 nucleotide sequence: TGTGCCAGCAGTTGGGGTGGACTAGCGGACACCTACGAGCAGTACTTC.

This clonotype appeared once. The chain uses TRBV10-3 and TRBJ2-1, with D unclear. V lost 2 bases and J lost 2, with 7 bases in between. The germline gives CDR1 ENHRY, CDR2 SYGVKD. This CDR3 spans 14 amino acids. This CDR3 is CAISEQETYNEQFF. The CDR3 bases are TGTGCCATCAGTGAGCAGGAAACCTACAATGAGCAGTTCTTC.

V usage is TRBV12-3 or TRBV12-4 and J usage is TRBJ1-1, with TRBD1 as a possible D gene (6 bases). CDR3 length equals 15 residues. V gave up 1 base and J gave up 5 bases, with 14 bases separating them. CDR3 amino acids: CASSLEGGLSTEAFF. DNA of the CDR3: TGTGCCAGCAGTTTAGAGGGGGGGCTTAGTACTGAAGCTTTCTTT.

There are a few counts of this clonotype. The V gene is TRBV15, the J gene TRBJ2-5, with 7 nucleotides matching TRBD1. CDR3 length: 14 amino acids. The V and J ends lost 3 bases and 4 bases, in that order; junction bases with no gene match: 5. Per the germline V gene, CDR1 is LNHNV and CDR2 is YYDKDF (reference sequence). The CDR3 nucleotides are TGTGCCACCAGCAGGACAGGGCCGGGAGAGACCCAGTACTTC. Its translation is CATSRTGPGETQYF.

This clonotype was counted ten times or more. V is TRBV20-1 and J is TRBJ2-7; the D gene is possibly TRBD1 (5 bases). V lost 2 bases and J lost 5, with 25 bases in between. The CDR3 contains 17 residues. The germline CDR1 and CDR2 sequences are DFQATT and SNEGSKA (reference sequence). CDR3 protein: CSARPHAGQGGFHEQYF. The CDR3, as DNA: TGCAGTGCTAGACCTCACGCCGGCCAGGGTGGTTTCCACGAGCAGTACTTC.

The chain employs TRBV6-1 and TRBJ1-1; 9 bases are a match to TRBD1. The length of the CDR3 is 13 residues. CDR1 is MNHNS and CDR2 is SASEGT in the germline V gene. The V and J ends lost 11 bases and 4 bases, in that order; junction bases with no gene match: 8. The CDR3 here is CAARTGGFTEAFF. The CDR3 bases are TGTGCCGCACGTACAGGGGGCTTCACTGAAGCTTTCTTT.

This clonotype appeared a few times. The V call is TRBV19, the J call TRBJ2-3; a possible D gene is TRBD1 (6 bases). CDR3 length: 15 amino acids. V lost 4 bases to trimming and J lost 5 bases, with 16 bases between them. CDR1 and CDR2 (germline): LNHDA, SQIVND (reference sequence). Here the CDR3 DNA reads TGTGCCAGTAGTAACCAGGGGCCCGCCGGAGATACGCAGTATTTT. This codes for CASSNQGPAGDTQYF.

The genes are TRBV2 and TRBJ2-3; 8 nucleotides agree with TRBD2. V dropped 4 bases and J dropped 4; count of bases not matched to a gene: 4. The CDR3 consists of 14 residues. In germline, CDR1 is SNHLY, CDR2 FYNNEI. The CDR3 DNA reads as TGTGCCAGCAGTGGGGGACTAGACTCAGATACGCAGTATTTT. Amino acid sequence: CASSGGLDSDTQYF.

This clonotype occurred a few times. The V call is TRBV5-1, the J call TRBJ2-3, with TRBD1 identical over 7 bases. CDR3 length: 17 residues. Germline V lookup: CDR1 SGHRS, CDR2 YFSETQ. With V trimmed by 5 bases and J by 1 base, 13 bases remained unmatched. CDR3 amino acids: CASSFNSGGMGTDTQYF. CDR3 DNA: TGCGCCAGCAGTTTCAATTCAGGGGGTATGGGCACAGATACGCAGTATTTT.

This clonotype was detected a few times. The J gene is TRBJ1-1, the V gene TRBV4-1; TRBD1 agrees at 9 bases. This CDR3 is built from 13 residues. CDR1 MGHRA and CDR2 YSYEKL come from the germline V gene. The V segment lost 3 bases and the J segment 8 bases; nucleotides outside the gene matches: 4. The CDR3 is CASSQRDRDEAFF. The CDR3 DNA is TGCGCCAGCAGCCAGAGGGACAGGGACGAAGCTTTCTTT.

There are a few counts of this clonotype. This sequence joins TRBV24-1 and TRBJ2-2; possibly TRBD1 for D (5 bases). With 4 bases removed from V and 6 bases from J, the gap between germline ends came to 8 bases. This CDR3 spans 13 amino acids. The germline CDR1 and CDR2 sequences are KGHDR and SFDVKD. The CDR3 here is CATSDGRAGELFF. DNA for the CDR3: TGTGCCACCAGTGACGGCAGGGCCGGGGAGCTGTTTTTT.

The chain employs TRBV24-1 and TRBJ2-1, with D perhaps TRBD1 (6 bases). Germline CDR1 reads KGHDR; CDR2 reads SFDVKD. Trimming pared 4 bases from V and 6 bases from J, leaving 15 bases between. The CDR3 length is 15 residues. DNA for the CDR3: TGTGCCACCAGTGACCCAGGCCCCAGGGGCAATGAGCAGTTCTTC. This sequence encodes CATSDPGPRGNEQFF.

The rearrangement links TRBV11-2 to TRBJ2-5; 8 bases are a match to TRBD2. V shed 6 bases and J 8 bases; nucleotides not matched to a gene: 11. The CDR3 extends over 14 amino acids. Looked up from germline, CDR1 is SGHAT and CDR2 is FQNNGV. CDR3 nucleotides: TGTGCCAGCAGAAAAGCGGGGGTCGCCCCCACCCAGTACTTC. This translates into CASRKAGVAPTQYF.

V usage is TRBV7-2 and J usage is TRBJ2-2, with D unresolved. The germline CDR1 and CDR2 sequences are SGHTA and FQGNSA. V lost 5 bases to trimming and J lost 5 bases, with 15 bases between them. This CDR3 has 15 amino acids. The CDR3 reads CASSQFKRSTGELFF. The CDR3, as DNA: TGTGCCAGCAGCCAATTCAAGCGCAGTACCGGGGAGCTGTTTTTT.

The sample holds many counts of this clonotype. An end of the junction differs from the germline gene, which may be a read error. The genes are TRBV7-7 and TRBJ2-1; D is ambiguous. The germline gives CDR1 SSHAT, CDR2 FNYEAQ (reference sequence). This CDR3 has 13 amino acids. CDR3: CASSIARASEQFF. For the CDR3, the DNA is TGTGCTAGCAGCATAGCTCGGGCGAGTGAGCAGTTCTTC.

This clonotype was seen many times. V and J are TRBV6-5 and TRBJ1-1, with D uncertain. CDR1 is MNHEY and CDR2 is SVGAGI in the germline V gene. V was shortened by 2 bases and J by 0 bases, with 10 bases between the two germline ends. This CDR3 contains 15 residues. The CDR3 sequence: CASSYKPGLNTEAFF. CDR3 coding DNA: TGTGCCAGCAGTTACAAACCTGGTTTGAACACTGAAGCTTTCTTT.

The J gene is TRBJ2-1, the V gene TRBV28; TRBD2 matches 8 bases. CDR1 and CDR2 (germline): MDHEN, SYDVKM. The CDR3 sequence is 15 residues long. V gave up 6 bases and J gave up 8 bases; unmatched junction bases: 12. The CDR3 DNA reads TGTGCCAGCAGCGGACCCGGGGGGGGGTGGGATGAGCAGTTCTTC. Amino acids: CASSGPGGGWDEQFF.